This TCR beta chain was identified during a study of blood T cell repertoires in COVID-19. This clone was picked up one time. Participants reported their clinical history, and cohort assignment relied on those reports. The CDR3 is 18 residues long. Germline trimming cut 1 base from V and 8 bases from J; bases unmatched to any gene: 15. Germline CDR1 and CDR2: SGHTA and FQGTGA. Produced via immunoSEQ multiplex PCR; TCRdb's table is partial and in-frame only. The data hold fewer than 350,000 clones, with 85% observed a single time. The sequenced sample consisted of PBMCs or T cells enriched from blood (not recorded which). V and J are TRBV7-3 and TRBJ2-1, with 9 bases aligning to TRBD2. This clonotype originated in a woman aged 30 to 39 who had been exposed to COVID-19. CDR3 protein: CASSLSVGGAGGTDEQFF. CDR3 DNA: TGTGCCAGCAGCTTAAGCGTGGGTGGAGCGGGGGGCACTGATGAGCAGTTCTTC.